Shown below are 27 T cell receptor beta chains from a single sample sequenced in a study of blood T cell repertoires in COVID-19. The table came from immunoSEQ multiplex PCR; TCRdb's copy has only in-frame clones and leaves some out. The table has tens of thousands of clones, more than 80% seen once. Sequencing used peripheral blood. The receptors were sampled from a man aged 50 or older with acute or convalescent COVID-19.

For this clone: The junction differs from germline at one of its ends, possibly a read error. This chain uses TRBV5-6 with TRBJ1-1, with 7 bases aligning to TRBD1. The CDR3 has 12 amino acids. Germline V CDR1 and CDR2: SGHDT, YYEEEE. The CDR3 loop reads CASSATGQRSLF. CDR3 coding DNA: TGTGCCAGCAGCGCCACGGGACAGAGAAGTCTCTTT.

The sample holds one count of this clone. V and J are TRBV2 and TRBJ1-5; D might be TRBD1 (6 bases). This CDR3 is built from 14 residues. The ends were cut back, 2 bases at V and 5 bases at J, with 10 bases in the middle. Germline V CDR1 and CDR2: SNHLY, FYNNEI. This chain's CDR3 is CASSEQGNDQPQHF. The CDR3 bases are TGTGCCAGCAGTGAACAGGGGAATGATCAGCCCCAGCATTTT. The complete variable domain, with remaining parts taken from reference TRBV2 and TRBJ1-5, reads EPEVTQTPSHQVTQMGQEVILRCVPISNHLYFYWYRQILGQKVEFLVSFYNNEISEKSEIFDDQFSVERPDGSNFTLKIRSTKLEDSAMYFCASSEQGNDQPQHFGDGTRLSIL.

This clone has just a few counts. This chain uses TRBV30 with TRBJ1-5; perhaps TRBD1 as D (5 bases). CDR1 GTSNPN and CDR2 SVGIG come from the germline V gene (reference sequence). The CDR3 runs to 14 residues. The V end was cut by 0 bases, the J end by 3 bases, with 9 bases between. The CDR3 region is CAWSVSGFNQPQHF. DNA for the CDR3: TGTGCCTGGAGTGTTTCAGGGTTCAATCAGCCCCAGCATTTT.

The gene calls are TRBV19 and TRBJ1-5; D unclear. Germline V gene lookup returns CDR1 LNHDA and CDR2 SQIVND (reference sequence). The CDR3 runs 17 residues. V lost 0 bases and J 0 bases, leaving 12 bases between the germline ends. The CDR3 bases are TGTGCCAGTAGTATAGATGCGGCCGACGTTAGCAATCAGCCCCAGCATTTT. Translated, it gives CASSIDAADVSNQPQHF.

The chain is built from TRBV4-1 and TRBJ1-5; 8 nucleotides agree with TRBD1. Per the germline V gene, CDR1 is MGHRA and CDR2 is YSYEKL. This CDR3 has 19 amino acids. V shed 0 bases and J 2 bases; nucleotides not matched to a gene: 12. The CDR3 nucleotides are TGCGCCAGCAGCCAAGAAGGAGTCGACAGGGGAAGGGGCAATCAGCCCCAGCATTTT. Amino acid sequence: CASSQEGVDRGRGNQPQHF.

The chain uses TRBV5-6 and TRBJ2-1, with TRBD1 as a possible D gene (5 bases). Trimming left V 3 bases short and J 2 bases short, with 15 bases between. Per the germline V gene, CDR1 is SGHDT and CDR2 is YYEEEE. This CDR3 is 16 amino acids long. The CDR3 DNA follows: TGTGCCAGCAGCTACCAGACTGGGGCAGCCTACAATGAGCAGTTCTTC. Translation gives CASSYQTGAAYNEQFF.

This clone is a singleton in its sample. The chain couples TRBV5-6 to TRBJ2-7; 7 positions agree with TRBD2. Germline assignment: CDR1 SGHDT and CDR2 YYEEEE. The V segment lost 4 bases and the J segment 9 bases; nucleotides outside the gene matches: 4. CDR3 length equals 11 residues. CDR3: CASSAGEGQYF. The CDR3 DNA reads TGTGCCAGCAGCGCCGGGGAGGGGCAGTACTTC.

V usage is TRBV6-1 and J usage is TRBJ2-2; 7 bases are a match to TRBD1. The V gene's germline CDR1 is MNHNS and CDR2 SASEGT. The junction had 10 bases not matched to a gene; V was cut back by 6 bases and J by 6 bases. CDR3 length: 15 residues. CDR3 residues: CASREQGLEAGELFF. In nucleotides, the CDR3 is TGTGCCAGCAGAGAACAGGGGCTTGAGGCCGGGGAGCTGTTTTTT.

The CDR3 DNA reads TGTGCCAGCAGTTCCAAAAGCGGGTATAATGAGCAGTTCTTC. It translates to CASSSKSGYNEQFF. The chain links TRBV27 to TRBJ2-1, with D possibly matching TRBD2 (6 bases). The CDR3 is 14 residues long. V shed 4 bases and J shed 7 bases, with 14 bases lying between them. CDR1 MNHEY and CDR2 SMNVEV come from the germline V gene (reference sequence).

Only one count was recorded for this clone. This chain uses TRBV5-1 with TRBJ2-2; TRBD1 aligns across 10 bases. V shed 2 bases and J 3 bases; nucleotides not matched to a gene: 7. The CDR3 has 17 residues. Per the germline V gene, CDR1 is SGHRS and CDR2 is YFSETQ. CDR3 sequence: CASSLGPGTGDTGELFF. CDR3 bases: TGCGCCAGCAGCTTAGGTCCCGGGACAGGGGACACCGGGGAGCTGTTTTTT.

This clone was counted a few times. V gene TRBV7-2 combines with J gene TRBJ2-7, with 10 bases aligning to TRBD2. The CDR3 length is 16 residues. CDR1 and CDR2 from the germline V gene are SGHTA and FQGNSA. Trimming at V came to 4 bases and at J to 7 bases, leaving 13 bases not matched to a gene. DNA of the CDR3: TGTGCCAGCAGCTCGATCCTAGCGGGAGAGGGTGGGGAGCAGTACTTC. Protein product: CASSSILAGEGGEQYF. The full variable domain, in which reference TRBV7-2 and TRBJ2-7 provide the parts outside the CDR3, is GAGVSQSPSNKVTEKGKDVELRCDPISGHTALYWYRQSLGQGLEFLIYFQGNSAPDKSGLPSDRFSAERTGGSVSTLTIQRTQQEDSAVYLCASSSILAGEGGEQYFGPGTRLTVT.

The chain employs TRBV11-2 and TRBJ1-5; D remains ambiguous. The V end lost 0 bases, the J end lost 2 bases, and 8 bases lay between the germline ends. The CDR3 consists of 15 residues. The germline V gene encodes CDR1 SGHAT and CDR2 FQNNGV. The CDR3 loop reads CASSLDTGGNQPQHF. DNA of the CDR3: TGTGCCAGCAGCTTAGACACGGGTGGCAATCAGCCCCAGCATTTT.

This chain links TRBV19 with TRBJ1-5; D may be TRBD1 (6 bases). CDR1 LNHDA and CDR2 SQIVND come from the germline V gene (reference sequence). The V gene lost 3 bases and the J gene lost 7 bases, with 10 bases spanning the gap. The CDR3 is 13 amino acids. The CDR3 bases are TGTGCCAGTAGTATGGCGGGGGCGCAGCCCCAGCATTTT. Translation gives CASSMAGAQPQHF.

The chain carries TRBV4-3 and TRBJ2-1; TRBD2 matches at 11 bases. The V segment lost 0 bases and the J segment 7 bases; nucleotides outside the gene matches: 8. The CDR3 covers 17 residues. Germline CDR1 reads LGHNA; CDR2 reads YSLEER. DNA of the CDR3: TGCGCCAGCAGCCAAGAGGTAGCGGGAGGGCCTGTAAATGAGCAGTTCTTC. It yields the protein CASSQEVAGGPVNEQFF.

The chain has TRBV5-4 and TRBJ1-2; 9 nucleotides line up with TRBD1. This CDR3 spans 13 amino acids. CDR1 SGHNT and CDR2 YYREEE come from the germline V gene (reference sequence). V dropped 4 bases and J dropped 4; count of bases not matched to a gene: 2. CDR3: CASSPDRGYGYTF. The CDR3 DNA follows: TGTGCCAGCAGCCCGGACAGGGGCTATGGCTACACCTTC.

The rearrangement uses TRBV9 and TRBJ2-1, with D tentatively TRBD2 (6 bases). Trimming shortened V by 4 bases and J by 6 bases, and 14 bases separated the two germline ends. CDR1 SGDLS and CDR2 YYNGEE come from the germline V gene. The CDR3 extends over 14 amino acids. The CDR3 spells CASSPSGTPNEQFF. DNA of the CDR3: TGTGCCAGCAGCCCTTCTGGGACTCCCAATGAGCAGTTCTTC.

This chain connects TRBV19 to TRBJ2-2; TRBD1 matches at 7 bases. Germline assignment: CDR1 LNHDA and CDR2 SQIVND (reference sequence). The CDR3 extends over 15 amino acids. The V gene end was trimmed by 3 bases and the J gene end by 0 bases; junction bases not matched to a gene: 1. The CDR3 loop reads CASSIRGTNTGELFF. DNA for the CDR3: TGTGCCAGTAGTATCAGGGGGACGAACACCGGGGAGCTGTTTTTT.

The chain recombines TRBV19 with TRBJ1-6, with D tentatively TRBD1 (6 bases). V was shortened by 5 bases and J by 7 bases, with 15 bases between the two germline ends. Germline V gene sequence: CDR1 LNHDA, CDR2 SQIVND (reference sequence). CDR3 size: 15 residues. CDR3 bases: TGTGCCAGTAGTTTCCAGACAGGAGTAAATTCACCCCTCCACTTT. Translating it yields CASSFQTGVNSPLHF.

This sequence joins TRBV28 and TRBJ1-6, with D perhaps matching TRBD1 (5 bases). The ends were cut back, 6 bases at V and 0 bases at J, with 12 bases in the middle. Germline V gives CDR1 MDHEN, CDR2 SYDVKM. There are 16 residues in the CDR3. CDR3 loop: CASSQGHSSYNSPLHF. The CDR3 bases are TGTGCCAGCAGCCAGGGCCATAGCTCCTATAATTCACCCCTCCACTTT.

CDR3: CATSPSGRTDTQYF. The CDR3 nucleotides read TGTGCCACCAGCCCTAGCGGGAGGACAGATACGCAGTATTTT. The rearrangement joins TRBV15 to TRBJ2-3, with TRBD2 matching 11 bases. Germline CDR1 reads LNHNV; CDR2 reads YYDKDF (reference sequence). This CDR3 contains 14 residues. J lost 3 bases, V lost 5 bases, and 1 base had no gene match.

The chain carries TRBV30 and TRBJ2-7, with 11 bases fitting TRBD2. The CDR3 length is 14 residues. Unmatched junction bases numbered 3, after V lost 5 bases and J lost 0 bases. Germline assignment: CDR1 GTSNPN and CDR2 SVGIG (reference sequence). The CDR3 loop is CAWPTSGTSYEQYV. The CDR3, as DNA: TGTGCCTGGCCGACTAGCGGGACCTCCTACGAGCAGTACGTC.

The chain is built from TRBV24-1 and TRBJ2-1; 7 positions agree with TRBD2. The CDR3 spans 16 residues. Germline V CDR1 and CDR2: KGHDR, SFDVKD. V lost 4 bases, J lost 3 bases, and 8 bases stayed unmatched. This CDR3 reads CATSDPSGANYNEQFF. Written as DNA, the CDR3 is TGTGCCACCAGTGACCCAAGCGGGGCCAACTACAATGAGCAGTTCTTC.

This chain uses TRBV6-2 or TRBV6-3 with TRBJ2-2; D perhaps matches TRBD1 (5 bases). The germline CDR1 and CDR2 sequences are MNHEY and SVGEGT. The CDR3 spans 17 residues. The germline V and J ends were trimmed by 2 bases and 1 base, with 14 bases remaining between them. The CDR3 here is CASSYRGGAGNTGELFF. CDR3 DNA sequence: TGTGCCAGCAGTTACAGGGGTGGTGCAGGGAACACCGGGGAGCTGTTTTTT.

CDR3 amino acids: CASSYRGLNTEAFF. The CDR3 nucleotides are TGTGCCAGCAGTTACAGGGGTTTGAACACTGAAGCTTTCTTT. The chain has TRBV6-2 or TRBV6-3 and TRBJ1-1; D is perhaps TRBD1 (5 bases). The V gene lost 2 bases and the J gene lost 0 bases, with 7 bases spanning the gap. The CDR3 sequence is 14 residues long. From germline, CDR1 is MNHEY and CDR2 SVGEGT.

The count of this clone is one. The genes are TRBV11-2 and TRBJ2-1; 8 bases are a match to TRBD2. CDR1 is SGHAT, CDR2 FQNNGV, per germline. V gave up 2 bases and J gave up 4 bases; unmatched junction bases: 10. There are 17 residues in the CDR3. The CDR3 DNA is TGTGCCAGCAGCTTATTCCAAGCGGGAGTTGGTTACAATGAGCAGTTCTTC. Translating gives CASSLFQAGVGYNEQFF.

This sequence joins TRBV24-1 and TRBJ2-2, with 8 bases aligning to TRBD1. The CDR3 totals 15 residues. V dropped 2 bases and J dropped 8; count of bases not matched to a gene: 6. The germline V gene encodes CDR1 KGHDR and CDR2 SFDVKD. The CDR3 bases are TGTGCCACCAGTGATTCGGACAGGGATGCTGGGGAGCTGTTTTTT. Translated, it gives CATSDSDRDAGELFF.

This clone occurred once. The chain couples TRBV19 to TRBJ1-2; the match to TRBD1 covers 11 bases. Germline CDR1 and CDR2: LNHDA and SQIVND (reference sequence). The CDR3 sequence is 15 residues long. After removal of 5 bases from V and 4 bases from J, the junction contained 6 bases not matched to a gene. The CDR3 bases are TGTGCCAGTAGTTCCGGACAGGGGGCTGTCTATGGCTACACCTTC. Its translation is CASSSGQGAVYGYTF.